The present TCR beta chain was sequenced within a study of blood T cell repertoires in COVID-19. Study summary: Some COVID-19 samples were acute and others convalescent; all came from the United States, Italy and Spain. The analysed material was cDNA or gDNA that came from T cells, B-cell-depleted T cells, or PBMCs.

Per the authors' pipeline: Amplification from reference gene primers served as the basis for estimated nucleated cell counts. Some clones are missing from TCRdb's copy, which holds only in-frame ones; the method was immunoSEQ multiplex PCR. The V and J calls and the clone size are those of that table, but D and trimming were determined from the DNA. Of about 140,000 clones in the sample, around nine tenths are singletons; the top ten hold roughly 4%. This CDR3 contains 14 residues. The sequencing input was peripheral blood. This clonotype originated in a woman aged 35 to 49 with acute or convalescent COVID-19. This chain joins TRBV21-1 and TRBJ1-2; the table names TRBD1, a call not compared with the DNA. TRBV21-1 is listed as a pseudogene. CDR3 protein: CASSTGQKDYGYTF. CDR3 nucleotides: TGTGCCAGCAGCACCGGACAGAAAGACTATGGCTACACCTTC.